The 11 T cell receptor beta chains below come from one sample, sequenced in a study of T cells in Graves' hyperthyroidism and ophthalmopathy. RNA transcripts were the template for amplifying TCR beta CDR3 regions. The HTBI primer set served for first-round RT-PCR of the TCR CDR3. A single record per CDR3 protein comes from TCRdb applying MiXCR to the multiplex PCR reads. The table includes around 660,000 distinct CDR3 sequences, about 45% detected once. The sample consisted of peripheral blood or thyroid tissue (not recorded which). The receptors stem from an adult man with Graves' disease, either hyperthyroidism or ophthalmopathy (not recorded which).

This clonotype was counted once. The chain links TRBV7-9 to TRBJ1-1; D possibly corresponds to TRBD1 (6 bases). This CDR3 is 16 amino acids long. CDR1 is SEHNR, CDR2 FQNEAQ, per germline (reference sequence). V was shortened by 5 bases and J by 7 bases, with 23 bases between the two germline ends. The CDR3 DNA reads TGTGCCAGCAGCCTTTGGAAGGACAGCCGGACTGTTGAAGCTTTCTTT. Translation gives CASSLWKDSRTVEAFF.

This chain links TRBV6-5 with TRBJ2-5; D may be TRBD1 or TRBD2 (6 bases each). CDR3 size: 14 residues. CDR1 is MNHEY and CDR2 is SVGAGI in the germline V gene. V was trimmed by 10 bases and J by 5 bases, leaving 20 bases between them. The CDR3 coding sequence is TGTGCCACCCTAAATGGGGGGCGTACTGAGACCCAGTACTTC. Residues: CATLNGGRTETQYF.

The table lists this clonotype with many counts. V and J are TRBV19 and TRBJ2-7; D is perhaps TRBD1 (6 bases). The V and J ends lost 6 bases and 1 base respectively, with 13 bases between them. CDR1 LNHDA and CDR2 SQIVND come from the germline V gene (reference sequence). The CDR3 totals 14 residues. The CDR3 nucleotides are TGTGCCAGTAGGACCGATGGACAGTCCTACGAGCAGTACTTC. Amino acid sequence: CASRTDGQSYEQYF. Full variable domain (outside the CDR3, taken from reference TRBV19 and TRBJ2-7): DGGITQSPKYLFRKEGQNVTLSCEQNLNHDAMYWYRQDPGQGLRLIYYSQIVNDFQKGDIAEGYSVSREKKESFPLTVTSAQKNPTAFYLCASRTDGQSYEQYFGPGTRLTVT.

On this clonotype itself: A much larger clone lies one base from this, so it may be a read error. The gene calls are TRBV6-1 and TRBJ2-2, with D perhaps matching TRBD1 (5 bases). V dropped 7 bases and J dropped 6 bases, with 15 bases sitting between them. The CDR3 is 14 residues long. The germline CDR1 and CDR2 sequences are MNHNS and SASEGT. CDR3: CASTAGFGAGELFF. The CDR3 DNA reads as TGTGCCAGCACAGCAGGGTTCGGTGCCGGGGAGCTGTTTTTT.

CDR3 sequence: CASSDGRDSTTGELFF. CDR3 coding DNA: TGTGCCAGCAGCGACGGAAGGGACAGTACCACCGGGGAGCTGTTTTTT. The chain recombines TRBV7-2 with TRBJ2-2, with 7 nucleotides matching TRBD1. Looked up from germline, CDR1 is SGHTA and CDR2 is FQGNSA. This CDR3 has 16 amino acids. The V and J ends lost 5 bases and 4 bases, in that order; junction bases with no gene match: 10.

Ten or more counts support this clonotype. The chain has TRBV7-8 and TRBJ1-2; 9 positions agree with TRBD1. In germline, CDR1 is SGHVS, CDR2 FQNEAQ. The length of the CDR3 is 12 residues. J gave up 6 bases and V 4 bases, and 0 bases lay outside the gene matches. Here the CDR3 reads CASSWDRDGYTF. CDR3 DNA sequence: TGTGCCAGCAGCTGGGACAGGGATGGCTACACCTTC.

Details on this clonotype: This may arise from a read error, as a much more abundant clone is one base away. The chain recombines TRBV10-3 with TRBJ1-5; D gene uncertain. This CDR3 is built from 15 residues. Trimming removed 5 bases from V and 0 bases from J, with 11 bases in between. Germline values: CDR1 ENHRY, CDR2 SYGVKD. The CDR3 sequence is CAISSNSFSNQPQHF. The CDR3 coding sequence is TGTGCCATCAGTTCGAACAGCTTTAGCAATCAGCCCCAGCATTTT.

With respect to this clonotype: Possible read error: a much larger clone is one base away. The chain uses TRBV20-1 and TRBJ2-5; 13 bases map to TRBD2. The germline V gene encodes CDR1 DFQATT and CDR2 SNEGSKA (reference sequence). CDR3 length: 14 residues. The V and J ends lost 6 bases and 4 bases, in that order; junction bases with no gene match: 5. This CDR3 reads CSATGLAGLETQYF. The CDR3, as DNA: TGCAGTGCAACGGGACTAGCGGGGCTAGAGACCCAGTACTTC.

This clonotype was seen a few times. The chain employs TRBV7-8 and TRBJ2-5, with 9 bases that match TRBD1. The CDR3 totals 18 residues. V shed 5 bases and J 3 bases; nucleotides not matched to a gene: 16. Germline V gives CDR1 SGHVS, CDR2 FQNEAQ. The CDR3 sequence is CASSLRPLPGQGEETQYF. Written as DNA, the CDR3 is TGTGCCAGCAGCCTACGACCTCTTCCGGGACAGGGTGAAGAGACCCAGTACTTC.

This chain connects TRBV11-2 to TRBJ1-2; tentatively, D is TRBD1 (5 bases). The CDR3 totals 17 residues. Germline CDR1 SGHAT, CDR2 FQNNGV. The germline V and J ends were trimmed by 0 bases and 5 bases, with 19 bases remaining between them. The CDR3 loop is CASSLDRAWDSGYGYTF. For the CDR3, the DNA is TGTGCCAGCAGCTTAGATCGTGCCTGGGACTCCGGGTATGGCTACACCTTC.

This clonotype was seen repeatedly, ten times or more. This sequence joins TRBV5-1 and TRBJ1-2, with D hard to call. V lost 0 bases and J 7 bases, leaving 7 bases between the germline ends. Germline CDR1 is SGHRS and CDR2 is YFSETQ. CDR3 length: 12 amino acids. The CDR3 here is CASSLGGSGYTF. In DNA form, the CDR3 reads TGCGCCAGCAGCTTGGGGGGTTCTGGCTACACCTTC.